The T cell receptor (beta chain) under discussion was sequenced for a study of Ad26.COV2.S vaccination and SARS-CoV-2 variants. Remarks on this clone: Its specificity is unknown.

Findings and caveats of the study: Ad26.COV2.S recipients had broader spike-specific TCRs (P = 0.0014).

This sample's treatment: around 19 received Ad26.COV2.S at low or high dose, single or two shots; five or six received placebo; per-sample allocation not given. Day 63 following the first vaccine or placebo injection was when the samples were taken. The repertoire was sequenced with immunoSEQ multiplex PCR; TCRdb's copy has only in-frame clones and lacks some. The sample yields about 400,000 clones, over 75% seen once. Germline loops: CDR1 MDHEN, CDR2 SYDVKM. The CDR3 length is 14 residues. V lost 2 bases to trimming and J lost 7 bases, with 9 bases between them. The clonotype comes from a person aged 18-60 years who received the Ad26.COV2.S COVID-19 vaccine or a placebo. This sample comprised peripheral blood, obtained in a trial of Ad26.COV2.S vaccine versus placebo. The rearrangement joins TRBV28 to TRBJ1-6; D is undetermined. This CDR3 reads CASSLRRSNSPLHF. The DNA for the CDR3 is TGTGCCAGCAGTTTACGCCGGAGCAATTCACCCCTCCACTTT.